Listed here are 7 T cell receptor beta chains from one sample, sequenced in a study of beta chain features in type 1 diabetes. cDNA synthesis used the whole RNA isolate, giving expressed TCRB sequences. The data were produced by immunoSEQ multiplex PCR, yet TCRdb's version contains in-frame clones alone and is incomplete. In the table there are 130,000 or so clones, approximately 9.2% of which are singletons. Material for sequencing was central memory CD4+ T cells from blood. Receptor source: a man aged 18 to 35 in good health.

This chain connects TRBV30 to TRBJ1-6, with 7 bases identical to TRBD1. The CDR3 sequence is 14 residues long. V trimming: 5 bases; J trimming: 6 bases; junction bases outside the gene matches: 7. Germline V gene sequence: CDR1 GTSNPN, CDR2 SVGIG (reference sequence). CDR3 sequence (DNA): TGTGCCTGGTCTCCAGGGGGAGGTAATTCACCCCTCCACTTT. Its translation is CAWSPGGGNSPLHF.

This clone was detected only a few times. The chain links TRBV7-2 to TRBJ1-4; perhaps TRBD1 as D (6 bases). V was cut by 4 bases and J by 3 bases, with 15 bases left in between. CDR1 is SGHTA and CDR2 is FQGNSA in the germline V gene. The CDR3 has 16 residues. The CDR3 DNA follows: TGTGCCAGCAGCTCTCTTTGGGGGCGGCCTAATGAAAAACTGTTTTTT. Amino acids: CASSSLWGRPNEKLFF.

The chain carries TRBV7-7 and TRBJ2-7; 9 bases agree with TRBD1. Looked up from germline, CDR1 is SSHAT and CDR2 is FNYEAQ (reference sequence). After removal of 5 bases from V and 5 bases from J, the junction contained 4 bases not matched to a gene. The CDR3 runs 13 residues. DNA for the CDR3: TGTGCCAGCAGCCTTAGGACAGGGGACGAGCAGTACTTC. This translates into CASSLRTGDEQYF.

V usage is TRBV18 and J usage is TRBJ2-2, with 8 bases identical to TRBD2. Germline V gene lookup returns CDR1 KGHSH and CDR2 LQKENI. This CDR3 contains 15 residues. J gave up 6 bases and V 3 bases, and 6 bases lay outside the gene matches. The CDR3 loop reads CASSPQRGQSGELFF. The CDR3 nucleotides are TGTGCCAGCTCACCCCAGCGGGGGCAGTCCGGGGAGCTGTTTTTT.

The J gene is TRBJ1-4, the V gene TRBV29-1; D perhaps matches TRBD1 (5 bases). With 3 bases removed from V and 7 bases from J, the gap between germline ends came to 12 bases. Germline CDR1 is SQVTM and CDR2 is ANQGSEA. The CDR3 totals 13 residues. The CDR3 region has the DNA TGCAGCGTTGACCCCCAGGGTGGTGAAAAACTGTTTTTT. Residues: CSVDPQGGEKLFF.

This clone was picked up many times. CDR3: CASSLDYLSTDTQYF. CDR3 nucleotides: TGTGCCAGCTCACTGGACTACCTCAGCACAGATACGCAGTATTTT. The chain joins TRBV18 to TRBJ2-3, with a weak D call TRBD2 (6 bases). This CDR3 comprises 15 residues. Trimming took off 4 bases at V and 0 bases at J, with 11 bases between the two ends. CDR1 is KGHSH and CDR2 is LQKENI in the germline V gene. Using reference TRBV18 and TRBJ2-3 for the parts outside the CDR3, the full variable domain is NAGVMQNPRHLVRRRGQEARLRCSPMKGHSHVYWYRQLPEEGLKFMVYLQKENIIDESGMPKERFSAEFPKEGPSILRIQQVVRGDSAAYFCASSLDYLSTDTQYFGPGTRLTVL.

The gene calls are TRBV15 and TRBJ2-3; TRBD2 matches at 9 bases. The V gene's germline CDR1 is LNHNV and CDR2 YYDKDF (reference sequence). This CDR3 contains 16 residues. After removal of 0 bases from V and 4 bases from J, the junction contained 5 bases not matched to a gene. CDR3 sequence reads: CATSRDLRGGPDTQYF. DNA of the CDR3: TGTGCCACCAGCAGAGACTTGCGGGGGGGCCCAGATACGCAGTATTTT.